The rows below give T cell receptor beta chains drawn from one sample of a study of blood T cell repertoires in COVID-19. Generated by immunoSEQ multiplex PCR, the TCRdb table keeps only in-frame clones and is missing some. The profile shows about 8,700 clones, 86% of them singletons. The specimen sequenced was peripheral blood. These receptor sequences come from a human donor with active COVID-19. The donor label of this sample is uncertain. Each CDR3 is given with its conserved first and last residue. The D gene is left open where the match is weak. The size entry is marked missing in some rows and otherwise reads once, few, many or a size class.

j_call d_call v_call clone_size cdr3_aa cdr3_nt
TRBJ2-2 TRBD2 TRBV10-2 NA CATDTSGGATGELFF TGCGCCACCGATACAAGCGGGGGGGCGACCGGGGAGCTGTTTTTT
TRBJ2-3 TRBD2 TRBV30 NA CAWSGLAGSTDTQYF TGTGCCTGGAGCGGACTAGCGGGGAGCACAGATACGCAGTATTTT
TRBJ1-1 NA TRBV5-6 NA CASSVDGGPRIEAFF TGTGCCAGCAGCGTTGATGGCGGCCCACGAATAGAAGCTTTCTTT
TRBJ2-6 TRBD1 TRBV7-9 once CASSLASDRVVSGANVLTF TGTGCCAGCAGCTTAGCCTCAGACAGGGTGGTCTCTGGGGCCAACGTCCTGACTTTC
TRBJ2-3 TRBD2 TRBV7-8 NA CASSLVAAGGADTQYF TGTGCCAGCAGCTTAGTAGCGGCGGGGGGGGCAGATACGCAGTATTTT
TRBJ1-5 NA TRBV19 once CASSIREDQPQHF TGTGCCAGTAGTATCAGGGAGGATCAGCCCCAGCATTTT
TRBJ2-2 TRBD1 TRBV5-1 NA CASSPGGTGGTGELFF TGCGCCAGCAGCCCAGGTGGGACAGGGGGCACCGGGGAGCTGTTTTTT
TRBJ1-1 NA TRBV24-1 NA CATSDRGSTEAFF TGTGCCACCAGTGACAGGGGAAGCACTGAAGCTTTCTTT
TRBJ2-6 NA TRBV6-2/TRBV6-3 NA CASSWDNSGANVLTF TGTGCCAGCAGTTGGGACAACTCTGGGGCCAACGTCCTGACTTTC
TRBJ1-1 NA TRBV7-3 NA CASSLQGWNTEAFF TGTGCCAGCAGCTTACAGGGTTGGAACACTGAAGCTTTCTTT
TRBJ2-3 TRBD2 TRBV30 NA CAWSVERGRDTQYF TGTGCCTGGAGTGTGGAGCGGGGGCGAGATACGCAGTATTTT
TRBJ2-1 TRBD1 TRBV23-1 NA CASSPRQGCNEQFF TGCGCCAGCAGTCCCAGACAGGGGTGCAATGAGCAGTTCTTC
TRBJ1-1 NA TRBV15 NA CATSREAVNTEAFF TGTGCCACCAGCAGAGAGGCGGTCAACACTGAAGCTTTCTTT
TRBJ2-1 TRBD2 TRBV9 NA CASSARTSGGTVF TGTGCCAGCAGCGCCCGCACTAGCGGGGGGACGGTCTTC
TRBJ2-2 NA TRBV6-1 NA CASSDPRTGGTGELFF TGTGCCAGCAGTGACCCTAGGACAGGAGGGACCGGGGAGCTGTTTTTT
TRBJ1-2 TRBD1 TRBV6-2/TRBV6-3 NA CASSSVRDRNINYGYTF TGTGCCAGCAGTTCCGTGAGGGACAGAAATATAAACTATGGCTACACCTTC
TRBJ2-2 NA TRBV19 once CASSTEGRELFF TGTGCCAGTAGTACGGAGGGGCGGGAGCTGTTTTTT
TRBJ2-2 TRBD2 TRBV2 NA CASFLGFGQVGTSGASNTGELFF TGTGCCAGCTTCCTAGGCTTCGGTCAAGTGGGGACTAGCGGGGCTTCGAACACCGGGGAGCTGTTTTTT
TRBJ1-1 NA TRBV4-3 NA CASSPYLNGDTEAFF TGCGCCAGCAGCCCCTACTTGAACGGGGACACTGAAGCTTTCTTT
TRBJ2-7 TRBD1 TRBV5-1 NA CASSLAQGAFDEQYF TGCGCCAGCAGCTTGGCACAGGGGGCGTTCGACGAGCAGTACTTC
TRBJ2-3 TRBD2 TRBV11-2 NA CASSLGTSGVSDTQYF TGTGCCAGCAGCTTGGGGACTAGCGGGGTATCAGATACGCAGTATTTT
TRBJ2-7 NA TRBV16 NA CASSRQGIYEQYF TGTGCCAGCAGCAGGCAGGGCATCTACGAGCAGTACTTC
TRBJ2-3 TRBD2 TRBV20-1 NA CSASPTSGGSTDTQYF TGCAGTGCTAGTCCCACTAGCGGAGGGAGCACAGATACGCAGTATTTT
TRBJ1-4 NA TRBV25-1 NA CASSDPPGDNEKLFF TGTGCCAGCAGTGACCCCCCGGGGGATAATGAAAAACTGTTTTTT
TRBJ2-2 NA TRBV28 NA CASSNPTGLAGELFF TGTGCCAGCAGTAACCCGACAGGATTGGCGGGGGAGCTGTTTTTT
TRBJ2-3 TRBD1 TRBV27 NA CASSDRGRTDTQYF TGTGCCAGCAGTGACAGGGGGCGGACAGATACGCAGTATTTT